The clone carrying this TCR beta chain appeared a single time. Using immunoSEQ multiplex PCR, the repertoire was profiled, and TCRdb retains in-frame clones only, with some absent. Among around 230,000 clones listed, around 85% were seen once. The CDR3 contains 13 residues. Germline CDR1 is SGHRS and CDR2 is YFSETQ. The ends were cut back, 0 bases at V and 6 bases at J, with 9 bases in the middle. The sample comes from a study of blood T cell repertoires in COVID-19. Background on the study: PBMCs, B-cell-depleted T cells, or T cells provided the cDNA or gDNA that made up the material.

This sequence originates from an elderly woman with acute or convalescent COVID-19. The sequencing sample was made of peripheral blood. This chain joins TRBV5-1 and TRBJ1-2; D call uncertain. This CDR3 is CASSLGARDGYTF. Written as DNA, the CDR3 is TGCGCCAGCAGCTTGGGGGCCCGCGATGGCTACACCTTC.